Below are 8 T cell receptor beta chains sequenced from a single sample in a study of T-cell memory formation after mild COVID-19. TCRdb re-called the 5' RACE reads with MiXCR, one entry per CDR3 protein. This table holds 400,000 to 500,000 distinct CDR3 sequences, approximately 19% found once. Sequenced material: PBMCs or a T cell subset sorted from them (not recorded which). Receptor source: a young man who had mild COVID-19 (a few samples of this study predate the infection). Cell type and time point are not known.

The chain is built from TRBV28 and TRBJ2-5, with D perhaps being TRBD1 or TRBD2 (5 bases each). The germline gives CDR1 MDHEN, CDR2 SYDVKM. Trimming shortened V by 5 bases and J by 5 bases, and 12 bases separated the two germline ends. CDR3 size: 13 residues. The CDR3 here is CASSGGRVETQYF. DNA of the CDR3: TGTGCCAGCAGTGGAGGCAGGGTGGAGACCCAGTACTTC. Combining the CDR3 with reference TRBV28 and TRBJ2-5 gives the whole variable domain DVKVTQSSRYLVKRTGEKVFLECVQDMDHENMFWYRQDPGLGLRLIYFSYDVKMKEKGDIPEGYSVSREKKERFSLILESASTNQTSMYLCASSGGRVETQYFGPGTRLLVL.

This clonotype was detected only a few times. This rearrangement joins TRBV29-1 to TRBJ2-7; 7 positions agree with TRBD1. CDR1 and CDR2 from the germline V gene are SQVTM and ANQGSEA. The CDR3 is made up of 15 amino acids. Unmatched junction bases numbered 6, after V lost 1 base and J lost 0 bases. DNA for the CDR3: TGCAGCGTTGAAGCTCTGGGACAGAGCTCCTACGAGCAGTACTTC. Its translation: CSVEALGQSSYEQYF.

The chain links TRBV7-2 to TRBJ2-3, with TRBD2 matching over 13 bases. Losses at the gene ends were 5 bases for V and 2 bases for J; bases not matched to a gene: 4. The germline V gene encodes CDR1 SGHTA and CDR2 FQGNSA. This CDR3 has 16 amino acids. CDR3 in DNA: TGTGCCAGCAGCGTGACTAGCGGGGGGCTCACAGATACGCAGTATTTT. It yields the protein CASSVTSGGLTDTQYF.

A few counts support this clonotype. This rearrangement joins TRBV7-9 to TRBJ2-5; 11 bases map to TRBD2. With V trimmed by 5 bases and J by 1 base, 12 bases remained unmatched. The CDR3 spans 18 residues. Germline V gives CDR1 SEHNR, CDR2 FQNEAQ (reference sequence). DNA of the CDR3: TGTGCCAGCAGCCGGGGACTTGGGACTAGCGGAACCCAAGAGACCCAGTACTTC. Translated, it gives CASSRGLGTSGTQETQYF.

The V call is TRBV6-2 or TRBV6-3, the J call TRBJ1-2; no firm D call. Trimming removed 9 bases at V and 4 bases at J, with 12 bases between. This CDR3 is built from 12 residues. CDR1 and CDR2 from the germline V gene are MNHEY and SVGEGT. The DNA of the CDR3 is TGTGCCAGTGCAAGCCGAACCTATGGCTACACCTTC. Translating it yields CASASRTYGYTF.

The table lists this clonotype with a few counts. The rearrangement joins TRBV29-1 to TRBJ2-3; D may match TRBD1 or TRBD2 (6 bases each). V was cut by 3 bases and J by 8 bases, with 12 bases left in between. Germline V lookup: CDR1 SQVTM, CDR2 ANQGSEA. The CDR3 sequence is 12 residues long. The CDR3 spells CSVDRGRGTQYF. CDR3 bases: TGCAGCGTTGATCGGGGGCGAGGTACGCAGTATTTT.

The rearrangement links TRBV4-3 to TRBJ1-2; 9 bases are a match to TRBD1. The CDR3 extends over 16 amino acids. After removal of 2 bases from V and 3 bases from J, the junction contained 7 bases not matched to a gene. Germline V gene lookup returns CDR1 LGHNA and CDR2 YSLEER. The CDR3 nucleotides read TGCGCCAGCAGCCAACTGGACAGGGGTGATGACTATGGCTACACCTTC. Protein: CASSQLDRGDDYGYTF.

This clonotype was found once. The V and J genes are TRBV30 and TRBJ1-1; D remains ambiguous. The length of the CDR3 is 12 residues. CDR1 is GTSNPN and CDR2 is SVGIG in the germline V gene (reference sequence). The ends were cut back, 4 bases at V and 4 bases at J, with 10 bases in the middle. The DNA for the CDR3 is TGTGCCTGGATGGGGTTCGGCACTGAAGCTTTCTTT. Translating gives CAWMGFGTEAFF.